At least ten counts were recorded for the clone carrying this TCR beta chain. What it binds is not known. Libraries were made from TCR beta cDNA, and they carried unique molecular identifiers. A population of about 0.95 to 10 million T cells gave rise to approximately 530,000 cDNA molecules. TCRdb reanalysed the PCR reads using MiXCR and keeps one entry per CDR3 protein. The table includes about 560,000 distinct CDR3 sequences, around 40% detected once. The CDR3 is 12 residues long. V was cut by 10 bases and J by 6 bases, with 14 bases left in between. Germline loops: CDR1 ENHRY, CDR2 SYGVKD. This specimen comes from a study of post-analysis software for immune sequencing data. General observations from the study: Controls showed significantly higher normalized Chao1 diversity than did multiple sclerosis patients. There were five TRBV segments more frequent in patients than controls, and TRBV5-6, TRBV5-1 and TRBV20-1 were among them.

Sequences were obtained from blood. V is TRBV10-3 and J is TRBJ2-3, with D perhaps TRBD1 or TRBD2 (7 bases each). The receptor was isolated from a girl aged 10 to 17 with multiple sclerosis. The chain's CDR3 is CATQGGDDTQYF. In DNA, the CDR3 is TGTGCCACGCAGGGGGGGGACGATACGCAGTATTTT.